Listed below are T cell receptor beta chains from one sample, sequenced in a study of CD8 T cells in Susac syndrome. Each CDR3 protein is one row after TCRdb ran MiXCR on the immunoSEQ multiplex PCR reads. The sample gives just over 300,000 distinct CDR3 sequences, roughly 94% of which show up once; about 0.07% is in the top ten. Sequenced input: CD4+ T cells from PBMCs. The receptors were gathered from a human donor with multiple sclerosis. The CDR3 runs from the conserved cysteine through the conserved F or W. A D gene is named only where the DNA matches it firmly. Clone sizes are given selectively: once, few, many, or a class where the clone is expanded.

>.|TRBJ1-2|.|TRBV9
CASSVDLGSSDGYTF
TGTGCCAGCAGCGTCGACTTAGGATCTTCAGATGGCTACACCTTC
>TRBD2|TRBJ2-7|.|TRBV3-1
CASSFGTSGGSSYEQYF
TGTGCCAGCAGTTTCGGGACTAGCGGGGGAAGCTCCTACGAGCAGTACTTC
>.|TRBJ2-5|.|TRBV5-1
CASSSDSAQYF
TGCGCCAGCAGCTCGGACTCGGCCCAGTACTTC
>.|TRBJ2-1|.|TRBV10-3
CAITAAYDYNEQFF
TGTGCCATCACGGCAGCCTATGATTACAATGAGCAGTTCTTC
>.|TRBJ2-4|.|TRBV4-3
CASSQNRENIQYF
TGCGCCAGCAGCCAAAACCGGGAAAACATTCAGTACTTC
>.|TRBJ2-5|few|TRBV18
CASSLGSEETQYF
TGTGCCAGCTCTCTCGGTTCAGAAGAGACCCAGTACTTC
>.|TRBJ2-5|.|TRBV18
CASSQRAKETQYF
TGTGCCAGCTCACAACGGGCCAAGGAGACCCAGTACTTC
>TRBD1|TRBJ2-4|.|TRBV3-1
CASSGTGDPKNIQYF
TGTGCCAGCAGCGGTACAGGGGATCCCAAAAACATTCAGTACTTC
>TRBD2|TRBJ2-1|.|TRBV19
CASSIGNGGAGEQFF
TGTGCCAGTAGTATAGGTAACGGGGGGGCAGGGGAGCAGTTCTTC
>.|TRBJ1-2|.|TRBV27
CASSLSVGSYGYTF
TGTGCCAGCAGTTTATCGGTGGGTTCCTATGGCTACACCTTC
>TRBD2|TRBJ2-2|.|TRBV12-3/TRBV12-4
CASRGAGRDTGELFF
TGTGCCAGCAGGGGCGCGGGGAGGGACACCGGGGAGCTGTTTTTT
>.|TRBJ2-1|once|TRBV18
CASSPGQEVNEQFF
TGTGCCAGCTCACCCGGGCAGGAGGTCAATGAGCAGTTCTTC
>.|TRBJ2-7|.|TRBV7-9
CASSPWGGQEYEQYF
TGTGCCAGCAGCCCTTGGGGAGGACAGGAGTACGAGCAGTACTTC
>.|TRBJ1-5|.|TRBV19
CASSYTANQPQHF
TGCGCCAGTAGTTACACCGCGAATCAGCCCCAGCATTTT
>.|TRBJ2-6|.|TRBV5-1
CASSGVTGANVLTF
TGCGCCAGCAGCGGTGTGACTGGGGCCAACGTCCTGACTTTC
>.|TRBJ2-3|once|TRBV20-1
CSAIGGDTQYF
TGCAGTGCAATAGGCGGGGATACGCAGTATTTT
>.|TRBJ2-4|.|TRBV12-3/TRBV12-4
CASQRESGNKNIQYF
TGTGCCAGCCAACGAGAGAGCGGAAATAAAAACATTCAGTACTTC
>TRBD1|TRBJ2-7|.|TRBV5-1
CASSTSGTGRYEQYF
TGCGCCAGCAGCACATCCGGGACAGGGCGCTACGAGCAGTACTTC
>.|TRBJ2-2|.|TRBV29-1
CSVAPSSGGELFF
TGCAGCGTTGCCCCCAGCTCTGGCGGGGAGCTGTTTTTT
>.|TRBJ1-4|.|TRBV5-8
CASSPPLGGYEKLFF
TGTGCCAGCAGTCCCCCCCTCGGGGGATATGAAAAACTGTTTTTT
>.|TRBJ2-4|once|TRBV3-1
CASSQGTTKNIQYF
TGTGCCAGCAGCCAAGGGACAACCAAAAACATTCAGTACTTC
>.|TRBJ2-7|.|TRBV12-3/TRBV12-4
CASSSQAAYEQYF
TGTGCCAGCAGTTCCCAGGCCGCCTACGAGCAGTACTTC
>TRBD1|TRBJ1-2|once|TRBV11-2
CASRHTGGDGYTF
TGTGCCAGCAGGCACACAGGGGGCGATGGCTACACCTTC
>TRBD2|TRBJ2-1|.|TRBV5-1
CASSPAGTRGYNEQFF
TGCGCCAGCAGCCCAGCCGGGACTAGGGGCTACAATGAGCAGTTCTTC
>.|TRBJ1-3|.|TRBV4-1
CASTQGDFRGTGNTIYF
TGCGCCAGCACCCAAGGGGATTTCAGAGGCACTGGAAACACCATATATTTT
>.|TRBJ2-7|once|TRBV5-1
CASSLRVGPGLDTYEQYF
TGCGCCAGCAGCCTGCGGGTGGGACCGGGACTGGACACCTACGAGCAGTACTTC
>.|TRBJ2-5|once|TRBV4-1
CASSPPQGETQYF
TGCGCCAGCAGCCCGCCCCAGGGGGAGACCCAGTACTTC
>.|TRBJ2-3|.|TRBV12-3/TRBV12-4
CASSLRGQGDTQYF
TGTGCCAGCAGTTTGCGAGGGCAGGGAGATACGCAGTATTTT
>.|TRBJ2-6|.|TRBV5-1
CASSLAGGAGANVLTF
TGCGCCAGCAGCTTGGCCGGAGGGGCTGGGGCCAACGTCCTGACTTTC
>.|TRBJ2-1|.|TRBV20-1
CSASDESSWGF
TGCAGTGCTAGCGATGAGTCTAGCTGGGGCTTC
>.|TRBJ1-1|.|TRBV27
CASSSTGSPNTEAFF
TGTGCCAGCAGTTCCACAGGGAGCCCGAACACTGAAGCTTTCTTT
>.|TRBJ2-6|.|TRBV18
CASSGRESGANVLTF
TGTGCCAGCTCCGGCAGGGAGTCTGGGGCCAACGTCCTGACTTTC
>.|TRBJ2-7|.|TRBV10-3
CATSQAAGGVGYF
TGTGCCACTTCTCAGGCGGCCGGGGGAGTCGGTTACTTC
>TRBD2|TRBJ2-1|.|TRBV4-1
CASSSRGLAGGGASYNEQFF
TGCGCCAGCAGCTCCCGGGGGCTAGCGGGAGGAGGTGCTTCCTACAATGAGCAGTTCTTC
>.|TRBJ2-5|.|TRBV7-2
CASSTRQGQGRKYF
TGTGCCAGCAGCACGAGGCAGGGTCAGGGCCGGAAGTACTTC
>.|TRBJ2-4|once|TRBV29-1
CSVVGTVDIQYF
TGCAGCGTTGTAGGTACAGTCGACATTCAGTACTTC
>.|TRBJ1-1|.|TRBV7-8
CASSLTKGEAFF
TGTGCCAGCAGCTTGACTAAGGGTGAAGCTTTCTTT
>.|TRBJ1-1|.|TRBV20-1
CSASQNRGTEAFF
TGCAGTGCTAGCCAAAACCGCGGCACTGAAGCTTTCTTT
>TRBD1|TRBJ2-7|.|TRBV5-6
CASSPAGQEHSYEQYF
TGTGCCAGCAGCCCCGCGGGACAGGAACACTCCTACGAGCAGTACTTC
>TRBD1|TRBJ2-7|few|TRBV4-1
CASSQTGSRYEQYF
TGCGCCAGCAGCCAGACAGGGTCCCGCTACGAGCAGTACTTC